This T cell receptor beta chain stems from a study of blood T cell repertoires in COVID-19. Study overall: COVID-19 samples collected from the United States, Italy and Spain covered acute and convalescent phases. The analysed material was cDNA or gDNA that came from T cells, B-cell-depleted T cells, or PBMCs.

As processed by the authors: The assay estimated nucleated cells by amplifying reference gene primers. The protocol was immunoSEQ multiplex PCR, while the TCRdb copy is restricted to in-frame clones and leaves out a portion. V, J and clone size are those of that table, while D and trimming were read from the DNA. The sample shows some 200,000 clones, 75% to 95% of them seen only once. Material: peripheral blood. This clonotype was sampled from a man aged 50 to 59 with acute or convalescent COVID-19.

CDR3 in amino acids: CAWSPDRTNRNEKLFF. The CDR3 nucleotides read TGTGCCTGGAGTCCTGACCGGACTAATAGAAATGAAAAACTGTTTTTT. The chain joins TRBV30 to TRBJ1-4, with unresolved D. V was clipped by 2 bases and J by 5 bases, with 18 bases between them. There are 16 residues in the CDR3. CDR1 and CDR2 from the germline V gene are GTSNPN and SVGIG (reference sequence).